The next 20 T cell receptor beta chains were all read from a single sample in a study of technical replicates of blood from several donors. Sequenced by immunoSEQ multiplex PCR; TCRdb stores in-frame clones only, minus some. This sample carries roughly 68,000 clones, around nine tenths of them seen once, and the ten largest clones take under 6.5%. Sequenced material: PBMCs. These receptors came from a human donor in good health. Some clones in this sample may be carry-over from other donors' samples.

The CDR3 region is CASRQGIYNSPLHF. DNA of the CDR3: TGTGCCAGCCGACAGGGAATTTACAATTCACCCCTCCACTTT. The J gene is TRBJ1-6, the V gene TRBV6-6, with 7 bases identical to TRBD1. The CDR3 extends over 14 amino acids. Germline CDR1 reads MNHNY; CDR2 reads SVGAGI (reference sequence). V was pared by 8 bases and J by 7 bases, with 8 bases of the junction left unmatched.

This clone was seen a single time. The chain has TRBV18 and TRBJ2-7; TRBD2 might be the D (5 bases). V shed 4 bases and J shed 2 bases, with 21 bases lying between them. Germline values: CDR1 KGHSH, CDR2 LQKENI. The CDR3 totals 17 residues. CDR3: CASSREGLRRAAYEQYF. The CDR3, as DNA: TGTGCCAGCTCACGAGAGGGCCTAAGGCGGGCCGCCTACGAGCAGTACTTC.

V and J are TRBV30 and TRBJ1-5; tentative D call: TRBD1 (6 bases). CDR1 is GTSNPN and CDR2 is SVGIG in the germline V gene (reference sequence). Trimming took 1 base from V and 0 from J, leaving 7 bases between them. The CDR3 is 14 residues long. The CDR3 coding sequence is TGTGCCTGGAGTGCGACAGGTAGCAATCAGCCCCAGCATTTT. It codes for CAWSATGSNQPQHF.

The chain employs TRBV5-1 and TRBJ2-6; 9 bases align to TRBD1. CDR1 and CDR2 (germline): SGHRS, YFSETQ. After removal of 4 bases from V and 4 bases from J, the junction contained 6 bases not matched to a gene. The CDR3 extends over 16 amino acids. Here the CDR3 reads CASSPGQGTGANVLTF. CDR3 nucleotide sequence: TGCGCCAGCAGCCCGGGACAGGGAACCGGGGCCAACGTCCTGACTTTC. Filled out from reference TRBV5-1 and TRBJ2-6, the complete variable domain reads KAGVTQTPRYLIKTRGQQVTLSCSPISGHRSVSWYQQTPGQGLQFLFEYFSETQRNKGNFPGRFSGRQFSNSRSEMNVSTLELGDSALYLCASSPGQGTGANVLTFGAGSRLTVL.

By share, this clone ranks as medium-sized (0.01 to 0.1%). CDR3 sequence (DNA): TGTGCCAGCAGCTTGCCCGTGGGGCGGGGGGCCCAAGAGACCCAGTACTTC. This sequence encodes CASSLPVGRGAQETQYF. The chain combines TRBV7-9 with TRBJ2-5, with 8 bases that match TRBD2. Per germline, CDR1 SEHNR and CDR2 FQNEAQ (reference sequence). This CDR3 comprises 17 residues. Losses at the gene ends were 3 bases for V and 1 base for J; bases not matched to a gene: 10.

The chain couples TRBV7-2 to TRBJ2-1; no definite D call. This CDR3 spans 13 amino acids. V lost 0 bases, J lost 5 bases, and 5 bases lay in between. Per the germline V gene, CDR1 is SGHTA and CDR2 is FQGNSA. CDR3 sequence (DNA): TGTGCCAGCAGCTTAGCGGGCAACAATGAGCAGTTCTTC. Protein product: CASSLAGNNEQFF.

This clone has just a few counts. The CDR3 here is CASSQTGTNTEAFF. The CDR3 coding sequence is TGCGCCAGCAGCCAGACAGGGACTAACACTGAAGCTTTCTTT. The chain couples TRBV4-3 to TRBJ1-1; TRBD1 matches 7 bases. Germline loops: CDR1 LGHNA, CDR2 YSLEER. CDR3 length: 14 amino acids. V lost 3 bases and J lost 2; bases outside the gene matches: 3.

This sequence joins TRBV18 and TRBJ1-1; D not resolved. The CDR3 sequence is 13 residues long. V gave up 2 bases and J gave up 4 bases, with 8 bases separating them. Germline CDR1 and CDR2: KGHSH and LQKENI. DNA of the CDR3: TGTGCCAGCTCACCATATAGGAGCACTGAAGCTTTCTTT. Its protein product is CASSPYRSTEAFF.

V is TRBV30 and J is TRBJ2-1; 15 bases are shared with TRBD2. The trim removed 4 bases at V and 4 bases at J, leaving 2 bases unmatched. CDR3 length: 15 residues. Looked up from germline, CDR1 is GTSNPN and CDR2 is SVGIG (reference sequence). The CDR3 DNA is TGTGCCTGGACTGGACTAGCGGGGGGGTACAATGAGCAGTTCTTC. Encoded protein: CAWTGLAGGYNEQFF.

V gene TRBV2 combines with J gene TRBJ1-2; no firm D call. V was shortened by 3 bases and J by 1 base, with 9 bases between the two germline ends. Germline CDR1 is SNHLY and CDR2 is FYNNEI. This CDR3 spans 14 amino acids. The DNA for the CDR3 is TGTGCCAGCAGTGATCGGGCGGGTAACTATGGCTACACCTTC. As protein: CASSDRAGNYGYTF.

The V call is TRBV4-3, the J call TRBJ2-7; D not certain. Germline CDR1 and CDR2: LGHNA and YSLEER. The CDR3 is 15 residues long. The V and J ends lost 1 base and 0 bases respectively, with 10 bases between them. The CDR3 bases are TGCGCCAGCAGCCAAGGCAGCGCGAGCTCCTACGAGCAGTACTTC. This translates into CASSQGSASSYEQYF.

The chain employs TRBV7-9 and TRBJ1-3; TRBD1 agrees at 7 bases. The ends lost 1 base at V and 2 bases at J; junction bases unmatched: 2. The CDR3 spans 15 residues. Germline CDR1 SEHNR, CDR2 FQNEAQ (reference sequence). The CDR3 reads CASSLVTGAGNTIYF. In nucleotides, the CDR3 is TGTGCCAGCAGCTTAGTTACAGGGGCTGGAAACACCATATATTTT.

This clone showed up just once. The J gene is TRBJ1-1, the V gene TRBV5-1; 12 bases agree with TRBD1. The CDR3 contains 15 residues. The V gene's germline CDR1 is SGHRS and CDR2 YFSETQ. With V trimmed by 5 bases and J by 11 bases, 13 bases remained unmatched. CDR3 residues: CASSITNRDRGPAFF. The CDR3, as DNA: TGCGCCAGCAGTATAACTAATCGGGACAGGGGGCCTGCTTTCTTT.

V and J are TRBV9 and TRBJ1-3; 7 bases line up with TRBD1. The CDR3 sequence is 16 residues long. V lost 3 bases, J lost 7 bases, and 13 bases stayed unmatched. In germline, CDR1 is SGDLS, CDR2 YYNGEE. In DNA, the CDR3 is TGTGCCAGCAGCGAATCCCAGGGGGGTTCGGGGAACACCATATATTTT. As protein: CASSESQGGSGNTIYF.

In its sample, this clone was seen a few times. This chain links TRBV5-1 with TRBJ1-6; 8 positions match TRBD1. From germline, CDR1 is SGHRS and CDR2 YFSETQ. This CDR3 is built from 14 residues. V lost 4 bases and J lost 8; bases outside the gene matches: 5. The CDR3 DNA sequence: TGCGCCAGCAGCAAGGGACAGGATTATTCACCCCTCCACTTT. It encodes CASSKGQDYSPLHF.

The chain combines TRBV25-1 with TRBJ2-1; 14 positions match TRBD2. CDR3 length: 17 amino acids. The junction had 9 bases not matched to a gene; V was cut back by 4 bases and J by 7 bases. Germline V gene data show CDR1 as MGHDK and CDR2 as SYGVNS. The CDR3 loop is CASSAGTSGSKWNEQFF. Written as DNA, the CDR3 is TGTGCCAGCAGTGCGGGGACTAGCGGGAGTAAATGGAATGAGCAGTTCTTC.

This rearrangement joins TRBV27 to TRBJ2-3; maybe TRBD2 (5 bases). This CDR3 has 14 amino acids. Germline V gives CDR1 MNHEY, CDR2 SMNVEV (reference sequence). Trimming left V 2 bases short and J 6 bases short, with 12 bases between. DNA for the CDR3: TGTGCCAGCAGTTTAGGTCTGGGAGTGGATACGCAGTATTTT. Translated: CASSLGLGVDTQYF.

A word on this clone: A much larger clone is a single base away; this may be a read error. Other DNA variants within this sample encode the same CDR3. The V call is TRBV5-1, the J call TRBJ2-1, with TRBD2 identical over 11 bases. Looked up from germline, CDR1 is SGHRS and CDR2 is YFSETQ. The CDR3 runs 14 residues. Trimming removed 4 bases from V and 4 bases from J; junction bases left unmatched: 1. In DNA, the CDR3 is TGCGCCAGCAGCCCTAGCGGGGGGTACAATGAGCAGTTCTTC. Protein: CASSPSGGYNEQFF.

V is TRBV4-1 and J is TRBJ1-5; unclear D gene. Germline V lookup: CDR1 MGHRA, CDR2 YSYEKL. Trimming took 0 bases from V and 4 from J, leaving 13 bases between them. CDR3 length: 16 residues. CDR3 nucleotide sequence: TGCGCCAGCAGCCAAGATGGAGGGCTCGGGAATCAGCCCCAGCATTTT. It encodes CASSQDGGLGNQPQHF.

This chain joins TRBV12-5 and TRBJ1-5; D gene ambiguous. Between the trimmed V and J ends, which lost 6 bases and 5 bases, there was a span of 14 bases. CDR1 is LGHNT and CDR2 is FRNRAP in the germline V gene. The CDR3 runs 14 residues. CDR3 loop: CASGLQYNHQPQHF. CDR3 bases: TGTGCTAGTGGCCTACAGTACAATCATCAGCCCCAGCATTTT. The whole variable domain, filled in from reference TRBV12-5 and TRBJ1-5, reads DARVTQTPRHKVTEMGQEVTMRCQPILGHNTVFWYRQTMMQGLELLAYFRNRAPLDDSGMPKDRFSAEMPDATLATLKIQPSEPRDSAVYFCASGLQYNHQPQHFGDGTRLSIL.